This T cell receptor beta chain derives from a study of cytomegalovirus exposure and HLA in healthy donors. As for the study in general: Roughly 180 million T cells yielded more than 95 million unique TCR beta sequences, as an earlier analysis found.

The PCR made use of 60 Vbeta and 13 Jbeta primers. Clones were sequenced by immunoSEQ multiplex PCR, and TCRdb holds only the in-frame ones, with some missing. The profile shows 150,000 to 200,000 clones, around 80% of them singletons. CDR3 length equals 15 residues. Germline-derived CDR1 and CDR2 are SNHLY and FYNNEI. The V segment lost 7 bases and the J segment 6 bases; nucleotides outside the gene matches: 12. A note on this clone: The antigen is unknown.

Study results and limitations: Analyzed later, association rates of TCRs varied across HLA loci, with DRB1 most and HLA-C fewest. A later analysis linked some 17,000 TCR beta sequences to HLA alleles at 0.05 false discovery rate.

Donors counted as nominally healthy when sampled, yet unrecorded immune exposures were likely. V and J are TRBV2 and TRBJ2-1; TRBD2 aligns across 7 bases. The clonotype was recovered from a woman in her thirties in good health and CMV-seropositive. The sample taken for sequencing was PBMCs. The CDR3: CASMIGLVISNEQFF. The CDR3 region has the DNA TGTGCCAGCATGATCGGACTAGTAATTTCCAATGAGCAGTTCTTC.